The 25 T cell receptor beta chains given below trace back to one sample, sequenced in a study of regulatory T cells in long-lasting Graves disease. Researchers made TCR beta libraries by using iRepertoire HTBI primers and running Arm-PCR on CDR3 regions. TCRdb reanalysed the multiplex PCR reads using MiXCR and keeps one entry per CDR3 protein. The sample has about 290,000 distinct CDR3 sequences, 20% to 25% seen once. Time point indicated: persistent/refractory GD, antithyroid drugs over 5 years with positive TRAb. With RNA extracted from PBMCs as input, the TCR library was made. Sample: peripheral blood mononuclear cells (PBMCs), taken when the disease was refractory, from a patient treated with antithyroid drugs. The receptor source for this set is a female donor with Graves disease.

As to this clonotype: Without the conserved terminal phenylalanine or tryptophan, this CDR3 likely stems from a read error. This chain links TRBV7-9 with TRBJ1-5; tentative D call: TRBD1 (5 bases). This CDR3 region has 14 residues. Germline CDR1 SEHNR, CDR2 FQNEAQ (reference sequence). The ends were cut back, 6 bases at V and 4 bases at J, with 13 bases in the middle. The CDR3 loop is CASSVGGGNQPQHL. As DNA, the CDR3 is TGTGCCAGCAGTGTGGGGGGTGGGAATCAGCCCCAGCATTTG.

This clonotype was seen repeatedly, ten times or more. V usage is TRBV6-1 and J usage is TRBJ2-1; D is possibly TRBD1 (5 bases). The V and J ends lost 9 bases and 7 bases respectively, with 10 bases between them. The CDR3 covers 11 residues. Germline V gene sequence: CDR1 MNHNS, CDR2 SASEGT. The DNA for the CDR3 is TGTGCCAGTACACAGGCAAATGAGCAGTTCTTC. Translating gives CASTQANEQFF.

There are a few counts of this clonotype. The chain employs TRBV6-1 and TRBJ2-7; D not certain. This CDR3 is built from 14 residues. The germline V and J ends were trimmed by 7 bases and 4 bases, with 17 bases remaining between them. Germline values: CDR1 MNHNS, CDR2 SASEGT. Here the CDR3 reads CASKVTPGLYEQYF. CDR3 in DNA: TGTGCCAGCAAAGTTACGCCAGGATTGTACGAGCAGTACTTC.

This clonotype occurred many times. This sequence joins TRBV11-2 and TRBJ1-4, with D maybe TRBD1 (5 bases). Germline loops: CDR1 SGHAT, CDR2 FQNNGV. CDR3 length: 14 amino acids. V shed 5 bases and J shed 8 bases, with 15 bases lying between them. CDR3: CASSPTGEYEKLFF. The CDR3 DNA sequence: TGTGCCAGCAGCCCCACAGGAGAATACGAAAAACTGTTTTTT.

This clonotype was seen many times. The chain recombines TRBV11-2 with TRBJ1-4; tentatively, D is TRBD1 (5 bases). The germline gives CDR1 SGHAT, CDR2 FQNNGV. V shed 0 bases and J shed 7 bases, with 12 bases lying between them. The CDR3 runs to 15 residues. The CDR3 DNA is TGTGCCAGCAGCTTAGATCTGGGGGAGGGTGAAAAACTGTTTTTT. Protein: CASSLDLGEGEKLFF.

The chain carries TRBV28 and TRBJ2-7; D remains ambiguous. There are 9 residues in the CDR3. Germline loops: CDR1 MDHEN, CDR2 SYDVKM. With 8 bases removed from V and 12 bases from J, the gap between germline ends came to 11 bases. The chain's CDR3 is CASYPPGYF. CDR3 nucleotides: TGTGCCAGCTATCCTCCCGGGTACTTC.

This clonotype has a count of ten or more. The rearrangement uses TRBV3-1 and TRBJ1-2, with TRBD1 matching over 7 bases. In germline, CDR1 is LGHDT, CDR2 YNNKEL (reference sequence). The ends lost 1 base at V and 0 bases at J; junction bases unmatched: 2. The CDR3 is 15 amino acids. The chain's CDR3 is CASSQAGTANYGYTF. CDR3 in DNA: TGTGCCAGCAGCCAAGCAGGGACAGCTAACTATGGCTACACCTTC.

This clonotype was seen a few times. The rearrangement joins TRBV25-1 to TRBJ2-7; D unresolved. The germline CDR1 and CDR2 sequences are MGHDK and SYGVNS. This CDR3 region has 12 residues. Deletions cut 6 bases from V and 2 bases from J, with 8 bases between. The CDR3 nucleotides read TGTGCCAGCAGCAAGACAACCTACGAGCAGTACTTC. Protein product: CASSKTTYEQYF.

CDR3: CASSEGGEQFF. CDR3 sequence (DNA): TGTGCCAGCAGTGAAGGAGGAGAGCAGTTCTTC. The V gene is TRBV2, the J gene TRBJ2-1; D call uncertain. V lost 1 base and J lost 10, with 5 bases in between. Germline V gene sequence: CDR1 SNHLY, CDR2 FYNNEI. This CDR3 has 11 amino acids.

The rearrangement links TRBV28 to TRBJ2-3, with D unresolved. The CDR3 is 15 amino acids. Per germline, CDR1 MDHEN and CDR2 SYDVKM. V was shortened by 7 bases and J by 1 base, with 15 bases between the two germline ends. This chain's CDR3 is CASTSDVYRTDTQYF. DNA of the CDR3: TGTGCCAGCACCTCCGACGTCTATCGCACAGATACGCAGTATTTT.

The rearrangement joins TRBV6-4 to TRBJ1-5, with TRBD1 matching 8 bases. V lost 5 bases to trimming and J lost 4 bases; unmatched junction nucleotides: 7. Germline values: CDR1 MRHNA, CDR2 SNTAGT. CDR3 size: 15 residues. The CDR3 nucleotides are TGTGCCAGCAGTTACCTCCGGACAGGGAATCAGCCCCAGCATTTT. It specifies CASSYLRTGNQPQHF.

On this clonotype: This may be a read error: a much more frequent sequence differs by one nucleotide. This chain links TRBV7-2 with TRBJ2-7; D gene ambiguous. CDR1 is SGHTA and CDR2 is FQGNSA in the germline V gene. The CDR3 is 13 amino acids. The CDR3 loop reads CASGLDGVGEQYF. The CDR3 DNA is TGTGCCAGCGGCTTAGATGGAGTCGGAGAGCAGTACTTC. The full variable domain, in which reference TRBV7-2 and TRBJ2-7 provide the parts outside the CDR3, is GAGVSQSPSNKVTEKGKDVELRCDPISGHTALYWYRQSLGQGLEFLIYFQGNSAPDKSGLPSDRFSAERTGGSVSTLTIQRTQQEDSAVYLCASGLDGVGEQYFGPGTRLTVT.

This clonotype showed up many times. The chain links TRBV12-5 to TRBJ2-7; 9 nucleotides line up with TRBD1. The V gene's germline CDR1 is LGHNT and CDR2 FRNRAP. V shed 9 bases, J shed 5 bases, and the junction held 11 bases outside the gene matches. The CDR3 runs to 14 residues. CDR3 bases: TGTGCTAGCAGCTACCGGGACAGGGACCACGAGCAGTACTTC. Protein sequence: CASSYRDRDHEQYF.

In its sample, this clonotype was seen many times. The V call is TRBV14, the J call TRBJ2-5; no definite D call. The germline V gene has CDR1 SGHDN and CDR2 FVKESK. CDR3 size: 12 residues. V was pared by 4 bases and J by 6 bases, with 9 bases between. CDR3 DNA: TGTGCCAGCAGCCCCGGACGGCAGACCCAGTACTTC. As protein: CASSPGRQTQYF.

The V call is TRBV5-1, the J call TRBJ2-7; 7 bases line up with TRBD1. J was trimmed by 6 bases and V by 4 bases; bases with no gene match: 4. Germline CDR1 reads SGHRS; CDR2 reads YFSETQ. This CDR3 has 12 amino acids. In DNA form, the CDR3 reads TGCGCCAGCAGCAGGGGGCAAGGCGAGCAGTACTTC. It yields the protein CASSRGQGEQYF.

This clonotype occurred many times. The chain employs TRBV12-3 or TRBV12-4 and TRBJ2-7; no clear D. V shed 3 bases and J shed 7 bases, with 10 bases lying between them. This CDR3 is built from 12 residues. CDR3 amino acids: CASSFWVGEQYF. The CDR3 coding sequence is TGTGCCAGCAGTTTCTGGGTGGGTGAGCAGTACTTC.

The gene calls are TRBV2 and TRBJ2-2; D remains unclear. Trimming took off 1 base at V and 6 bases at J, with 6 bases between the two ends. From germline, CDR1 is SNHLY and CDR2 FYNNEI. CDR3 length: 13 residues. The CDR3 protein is CASSEGGSGELFF. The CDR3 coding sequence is TGTGCCAGCAGTGAAGGCGGCTCCGGGGAGCTGTTTTTT.

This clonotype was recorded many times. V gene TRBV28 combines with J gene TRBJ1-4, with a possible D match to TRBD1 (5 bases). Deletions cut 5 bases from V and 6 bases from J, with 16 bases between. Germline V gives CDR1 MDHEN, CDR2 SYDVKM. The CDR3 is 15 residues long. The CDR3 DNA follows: TGTGCCAGCAGTGGACGGGGGGGTTGGGATGAAAAACTGTTTTTT. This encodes CASSGRGGWDEKLFF.

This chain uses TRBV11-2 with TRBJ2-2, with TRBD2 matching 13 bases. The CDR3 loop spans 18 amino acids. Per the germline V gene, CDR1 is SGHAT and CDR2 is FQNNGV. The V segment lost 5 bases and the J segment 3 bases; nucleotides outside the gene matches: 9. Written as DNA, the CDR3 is TGTGCCAGCAGCGACCAAACTAGCGGGAGGGCCCACACCGGGGAGCTGTTTTTT. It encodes CASSDQTSGRAHTGELFF.

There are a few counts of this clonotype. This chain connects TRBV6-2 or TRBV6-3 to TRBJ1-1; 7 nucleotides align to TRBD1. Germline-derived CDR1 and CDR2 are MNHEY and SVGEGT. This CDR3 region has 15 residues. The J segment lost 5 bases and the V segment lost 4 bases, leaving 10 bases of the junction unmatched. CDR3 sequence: CASSSNRQGGTEAFF. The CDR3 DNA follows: TGTGCCAGCAGTTCCAACCGACAGGGTGGGACTGAAGCTTTCTTT.

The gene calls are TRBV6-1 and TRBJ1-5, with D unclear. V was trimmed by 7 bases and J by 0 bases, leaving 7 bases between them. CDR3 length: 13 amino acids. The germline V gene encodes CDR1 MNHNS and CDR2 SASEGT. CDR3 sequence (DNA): TGTGCCAGCACCCAGGATAGCAATCAGCCCCAGCATTTT. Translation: CASTQDSNQPQHF.

The CDR3 loop is CASSYLSGLGTEAFF. CDR3 coding DNA: TGTGCCAGCAGTTACTTGAGCGGGTTGGGCACTGAAGCTTTCTTT. The chain joins TRBV6-9 to TRBJ1-1, with no clear D. The V end was cut by 3 bases, the J end by 4 bases, with 15 bases between. The CDR3 runs to 15 residues. The germline V gene has CDR1 MNHGY and CDR2 SVAAGI.

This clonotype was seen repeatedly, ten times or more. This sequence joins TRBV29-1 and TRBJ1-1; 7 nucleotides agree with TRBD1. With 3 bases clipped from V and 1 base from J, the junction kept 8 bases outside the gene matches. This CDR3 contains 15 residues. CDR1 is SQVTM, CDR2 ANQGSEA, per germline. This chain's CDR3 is CSVDMAGGPNTEAFF. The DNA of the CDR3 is TGCAGCGTTGATATGGCAGGGGGGCCGAACACTGAAGCTTTCTTT.

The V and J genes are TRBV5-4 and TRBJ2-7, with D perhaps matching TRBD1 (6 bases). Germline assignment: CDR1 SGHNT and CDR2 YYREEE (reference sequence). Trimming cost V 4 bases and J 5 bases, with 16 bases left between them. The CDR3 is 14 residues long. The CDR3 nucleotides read TGTGCCAGCAGCAGTAATACAGGGTTCCACGAGCAGTACTTC. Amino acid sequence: CASSSNTGFHEQYF.

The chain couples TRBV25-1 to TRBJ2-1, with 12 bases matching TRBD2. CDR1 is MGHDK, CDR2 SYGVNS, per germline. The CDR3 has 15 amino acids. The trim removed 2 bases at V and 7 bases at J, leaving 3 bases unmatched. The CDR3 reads CASSERLAGANEQFF. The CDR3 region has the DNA TGTGCCAGCAGTGAAAGACTAGCGGGAGCTAATGAGCAGTTCTTC. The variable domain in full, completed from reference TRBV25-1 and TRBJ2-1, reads EADIYQTPRYLVIGTGKKITLECSQTMGHDKMYWYQQDPGMELHLIHYSYGVNSTEKGDLSSESTVSRIRTEHFPLTLESARPSHTSQYLCASSERLAGANEQFFGPGTRLTVL.